This T cell receptor (beta chain) was captured in a study of Ad26.COV2.S vaccination and SARS-CoV-2 variants. Germline loops: CDR1 SNHLY, CDR2 FYNNEI. The CDR3 contains 14 residues. The V and J ends lost 6 bases and 2 bases, in that order; junction bases with no gene match: 3. Assay: immunoSEQ multiplex PCR; the TCRdb copy retains only in-frame clones and omits some. The profile covers 300,000 to 350,000 clones, with around 89% appearing a single time and approximately 4.5% taken by the ten largest. Indicated treatment: around 19 received Ad26.COV2.S at low or high dose, single or two shots; five or six received placebo; per-sample allocation not given. Samples were taken on day 63 after the first vaccine or placebo injection.

The specimen was peripheral blood, collected in a trial of Ad26.COV2.S vaccine versus placebo. The rearrangement links TRBV2 to TRBJ2-2; TRBD2 aligns across 7 bases. The source is a person aged 18 to 65 who received the Ad26.COV2.S COVID-19 vaccine or a placebo. The CDR3: CASSRTSNTGELFF. In DNA form, the CDR3 reads TGTGCCAGCAGCCGGACTAGTAACACCGGGGAGCTGTTTTTT.